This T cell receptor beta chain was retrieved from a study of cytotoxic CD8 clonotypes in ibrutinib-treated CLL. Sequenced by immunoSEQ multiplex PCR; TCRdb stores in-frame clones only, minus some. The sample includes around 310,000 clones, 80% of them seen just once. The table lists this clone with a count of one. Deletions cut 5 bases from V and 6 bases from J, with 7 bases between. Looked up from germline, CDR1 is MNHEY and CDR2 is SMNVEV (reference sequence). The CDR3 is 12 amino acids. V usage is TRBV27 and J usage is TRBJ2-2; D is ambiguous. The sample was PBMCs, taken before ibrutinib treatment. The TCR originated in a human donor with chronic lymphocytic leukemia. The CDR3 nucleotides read TGTGCCAGCAGTCCCGGAGCCGGGGAGCTGTTTTTT. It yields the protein CASSPGAGELFF.